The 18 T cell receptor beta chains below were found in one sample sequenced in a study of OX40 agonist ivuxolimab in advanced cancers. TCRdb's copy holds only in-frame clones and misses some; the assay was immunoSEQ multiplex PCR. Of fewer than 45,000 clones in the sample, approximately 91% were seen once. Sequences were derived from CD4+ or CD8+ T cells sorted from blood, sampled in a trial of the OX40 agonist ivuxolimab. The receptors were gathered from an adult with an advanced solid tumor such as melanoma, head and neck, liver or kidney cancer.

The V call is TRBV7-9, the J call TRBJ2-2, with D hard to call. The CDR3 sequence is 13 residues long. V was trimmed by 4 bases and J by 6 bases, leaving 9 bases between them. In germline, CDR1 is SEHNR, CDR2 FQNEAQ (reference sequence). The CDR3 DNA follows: TGTGCCAGCAGCTCTCGATGGGCCGGGGAGCTGTTTTTT. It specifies CASSSRWAGELFF.

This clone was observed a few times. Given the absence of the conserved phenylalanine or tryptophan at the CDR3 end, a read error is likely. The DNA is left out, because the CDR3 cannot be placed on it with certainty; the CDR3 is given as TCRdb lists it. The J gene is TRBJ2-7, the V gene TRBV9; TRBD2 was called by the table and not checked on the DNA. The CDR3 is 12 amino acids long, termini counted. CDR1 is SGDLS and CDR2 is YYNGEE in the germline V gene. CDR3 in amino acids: CASSVVRSEGPA.

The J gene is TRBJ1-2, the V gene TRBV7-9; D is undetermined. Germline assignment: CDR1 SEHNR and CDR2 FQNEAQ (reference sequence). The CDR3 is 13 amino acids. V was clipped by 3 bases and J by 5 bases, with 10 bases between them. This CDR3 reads CASSFRDGYGYTF. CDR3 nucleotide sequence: TGTGCCAGCAGCTTTCGGGATGGGTATGGCTACACCTTC.

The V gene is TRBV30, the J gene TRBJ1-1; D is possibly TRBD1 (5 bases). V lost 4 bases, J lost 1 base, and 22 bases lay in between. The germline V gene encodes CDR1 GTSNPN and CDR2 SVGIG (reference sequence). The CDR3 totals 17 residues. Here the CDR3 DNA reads TGTGCCTGGATCCTACGGCGATCCGGGACGGGGAACACTGAAGCTTTCTTT. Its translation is CAWILRRSGTGNTEAFF.

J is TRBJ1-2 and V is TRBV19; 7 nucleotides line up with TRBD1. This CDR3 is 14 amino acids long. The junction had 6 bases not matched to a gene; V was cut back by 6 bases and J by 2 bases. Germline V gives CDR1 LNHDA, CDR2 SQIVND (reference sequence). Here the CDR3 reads CASSRQGGNYGYTF. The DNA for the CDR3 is TGTGCCAGTAGCAGACAGGGTGGGAACTATGGCTACACCTTC. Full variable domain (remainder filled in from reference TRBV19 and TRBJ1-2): DGGITQSPKYLFRKEGQNVTLSCEQNLNHDAMYWYRQDPGQGLRLIYYSQIVNDFQKGDIAEGYSVSREKKESFPLTVTSAQKNPTAFYLCASSRQGGNYGYTFGSGTRLTVV.

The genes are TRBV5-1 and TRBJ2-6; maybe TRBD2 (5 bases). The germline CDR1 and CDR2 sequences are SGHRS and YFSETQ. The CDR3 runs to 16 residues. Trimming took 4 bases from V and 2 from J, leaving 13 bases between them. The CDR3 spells CASSVDPGTGANVLTF. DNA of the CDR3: TGCGCCAGCAGCGTAGACCCGGGGACTGGGGCCAACGTCCTGACTTTC.

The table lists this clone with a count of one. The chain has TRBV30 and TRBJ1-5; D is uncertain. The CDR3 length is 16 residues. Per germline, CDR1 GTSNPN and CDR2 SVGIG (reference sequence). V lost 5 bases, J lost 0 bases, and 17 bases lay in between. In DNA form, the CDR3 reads TGTGCCTGGTCGCCCCCCCCCAGGTATAGCAATCAGCCCCAGCATTTT. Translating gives CAWSPPPRYSNQPQHF.

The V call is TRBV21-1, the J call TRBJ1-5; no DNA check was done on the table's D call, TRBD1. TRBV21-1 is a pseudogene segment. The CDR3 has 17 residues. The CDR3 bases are TGTGCCAGCAGCAAAGAGGAACGGGACATGGGCAATCAGCCCCAGCATTTT. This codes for CASSKEERDMGNQPQHF.

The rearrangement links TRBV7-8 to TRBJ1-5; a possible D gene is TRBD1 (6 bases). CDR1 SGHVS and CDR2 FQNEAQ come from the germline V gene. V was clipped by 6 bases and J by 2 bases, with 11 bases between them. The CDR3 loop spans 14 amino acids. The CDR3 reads CASREGVGNQPQHF. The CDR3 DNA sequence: TGTGCCAGCAGAGAGGGGGTTGGCAATCAGCCCCAGCATTTT.

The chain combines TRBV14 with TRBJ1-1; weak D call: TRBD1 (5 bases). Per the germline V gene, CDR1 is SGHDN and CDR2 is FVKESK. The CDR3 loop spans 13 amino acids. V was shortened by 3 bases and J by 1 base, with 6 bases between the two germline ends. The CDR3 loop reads CASSHGGNTEAFF. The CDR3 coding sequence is TGTGCCAGCAGCCACGGGGGGAACACTGAAGCTTTCTTT.

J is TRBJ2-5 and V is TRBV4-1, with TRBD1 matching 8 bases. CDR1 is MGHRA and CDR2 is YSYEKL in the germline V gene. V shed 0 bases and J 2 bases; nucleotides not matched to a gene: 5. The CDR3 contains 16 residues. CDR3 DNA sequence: TGCGCCAGCAGCCAAGATAGGGACAGGAAACAAGAGACCCAGTACTTC. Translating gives CASSQDRDRKQETQYF.

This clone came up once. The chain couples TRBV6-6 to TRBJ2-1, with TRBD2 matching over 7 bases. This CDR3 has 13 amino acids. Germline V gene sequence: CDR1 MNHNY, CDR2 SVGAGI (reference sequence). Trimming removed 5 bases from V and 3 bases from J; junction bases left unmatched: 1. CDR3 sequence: CASSSGNYNEQFF. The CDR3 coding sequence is TGTGCCAGCAGTAGCGGGAACTACAATGAGCAGTTCTTC.

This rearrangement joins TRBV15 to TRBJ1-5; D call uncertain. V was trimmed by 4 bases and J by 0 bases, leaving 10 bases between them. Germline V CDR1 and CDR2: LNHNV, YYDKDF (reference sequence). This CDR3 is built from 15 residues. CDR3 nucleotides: TGTGCCACCAGCAAGGCAGCTTATAGCAATCAGCCCCAGCATTTT. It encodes CATSKAAYSNQPQHF.

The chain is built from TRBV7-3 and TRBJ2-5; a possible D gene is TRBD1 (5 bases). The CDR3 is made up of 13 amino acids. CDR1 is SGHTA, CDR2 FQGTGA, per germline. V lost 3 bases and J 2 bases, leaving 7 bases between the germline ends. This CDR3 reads CASSLTVQETQYF. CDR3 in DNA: TGTGCCAGCAGCTTGACAGTACAAGAGACCCAGTACTTC.

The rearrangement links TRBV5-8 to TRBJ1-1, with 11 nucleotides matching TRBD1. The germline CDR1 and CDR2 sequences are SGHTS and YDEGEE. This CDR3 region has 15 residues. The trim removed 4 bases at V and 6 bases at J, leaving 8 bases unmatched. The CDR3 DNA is TGTGCCAGCAGCCCAGGACAGGGGGCCGGATCTGAAGCTTTCTTT. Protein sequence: CASSPGQGAGSEAFF. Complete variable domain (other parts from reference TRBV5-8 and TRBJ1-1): EAGVTQSPTHLIKTRGQQATLRCSPISGHTSVYWYQQALGLGLQFLLWYDEGEERNRGNFPPRFSGRQFPNYSSELNVNALELEDSALYLCASSPGQGAGSEAFFGQGTRLTVV.

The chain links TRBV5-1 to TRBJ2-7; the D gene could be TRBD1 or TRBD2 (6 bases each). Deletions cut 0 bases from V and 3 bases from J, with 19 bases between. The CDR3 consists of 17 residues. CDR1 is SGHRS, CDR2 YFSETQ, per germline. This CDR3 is CASSLGGGGLLYYEQYF. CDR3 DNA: TGCGCCAGCAGCTTGGGAGGAGGGGGGCTCTTGTACTACGAGCAGTACTTC.

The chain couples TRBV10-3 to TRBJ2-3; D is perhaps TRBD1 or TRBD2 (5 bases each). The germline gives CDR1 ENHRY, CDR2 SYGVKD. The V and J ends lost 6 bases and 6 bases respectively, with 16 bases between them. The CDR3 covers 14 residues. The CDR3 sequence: CAISSGRDGDTQYF. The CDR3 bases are TGTGCCATCAGCTCCGGCAGGGACGGTGATACGCAGTATTTT.

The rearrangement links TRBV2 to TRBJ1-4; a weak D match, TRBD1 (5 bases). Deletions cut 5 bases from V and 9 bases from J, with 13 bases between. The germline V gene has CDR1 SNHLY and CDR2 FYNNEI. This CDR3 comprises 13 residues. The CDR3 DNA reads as TGTGCCAGCAGTACCGACAGTTCACAAAAACTGTTTTTT. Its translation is CASSTDSSQKLFF.